Included here is one T cell receptor beta chain sequence, with context. This CDR3 has 13 amino acids. Germline values: CDR1 GTSNPN, CDR2 SVGIG (reference sequence). V shed 2 bases and J shed 7 bases, with 12 bases lying between them. Assay: immunoSEQ multiplex PCR; the TCRdb copy retains only in-frame clones and omits some. The data hold 50,000 or so clones, with around 77% observed a single time. The entry originates in a study of radiotherapy plus CTLA-4 blockade in lung cancer. CTLA-4 blockade with ipilimumab, together with focal radiation, was given to patients with chemo-refractory metastatic non-small-cell lung cancer.

This receptor was taken from a human donor with non-small cell lung cancer who had stable disease on radiotherapy plus ipilimumab. Sequenced here: peripheral blood, sampled from a patient treated with radiotherapy plus ipilimumab. The rearrangement uses TRBV30 and TRBJ1-3; no firm D call. CDR3 protein: CAWSTDIVNTIYF. The CDR3 DNA sequence: TGTGCCTGGAGTACCGACATTGTTAACACCATATATTTT.